The clone carrying this TCR beta chain came up once. Produced via immunoSEQ multiplex PCR; TCRdb's table is partial and in-frame only. The data contain 17,000 or so clones, roughly 89% of them singletons. V lost 3 bases and J lost 5; bases outside the gene matches: 7. Germline assignment: CDR1 SEHNR and CDR2 FQNEAQ (reference sequence). This CDR3 contains 15 residues. This sample was included in a study of control samples from healthy donors and cancer patients. The clonotype comes from a man aged 60 to 75 with head and neck cancer. The chain combines TRBV7-9 with TRBJ2-5; 9 positions match TRBD1. Material: PBMCs. This CDR3 reads CASSFFTGGAETQYF. For the CDR3, the DNA is TGTGCCAGCAGCTTCTTTACAGGGGGCGCGGAGACCCAGTACTTC.